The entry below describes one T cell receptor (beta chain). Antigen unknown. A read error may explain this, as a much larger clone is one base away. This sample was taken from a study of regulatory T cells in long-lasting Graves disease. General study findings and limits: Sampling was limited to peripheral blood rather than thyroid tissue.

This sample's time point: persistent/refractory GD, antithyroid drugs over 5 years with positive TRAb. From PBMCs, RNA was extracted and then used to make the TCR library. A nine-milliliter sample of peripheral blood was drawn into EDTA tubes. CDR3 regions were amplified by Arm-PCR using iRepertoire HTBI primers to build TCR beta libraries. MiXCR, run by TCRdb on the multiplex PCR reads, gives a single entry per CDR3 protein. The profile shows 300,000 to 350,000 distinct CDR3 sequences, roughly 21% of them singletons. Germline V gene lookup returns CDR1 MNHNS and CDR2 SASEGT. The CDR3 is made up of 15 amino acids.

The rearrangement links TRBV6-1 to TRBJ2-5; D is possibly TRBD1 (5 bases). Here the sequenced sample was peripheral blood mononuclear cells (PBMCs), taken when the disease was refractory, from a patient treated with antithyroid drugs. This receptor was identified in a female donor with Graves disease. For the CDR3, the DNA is TGTGCCACCAGTGAACGGCATCAAAAGGGGGAGACCCAGTACTTC. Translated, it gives CATSERHQKGETQYF.